Following are 16 T cell receptor beta chains from one sample sequenced in a study of molecular identifiers for immune sequencing clone quantification. Each CDR3 protein is one row after TCRdb ran MiXCR on the PCR reads. The table has roughly 100,000 distinct CDR3 sequences, 30% to 35% seen once. Sequencing used naive CD8+ T cells from blood, with Jurkat cell RNA spiked in. Regarding subset: FACS-sorted CD8+CD4-CCR7+CD45RA+ naive T cells. Receptors originate from a human donor in good health. Some libraries in this study had Jurkat cell RNA spiked in.

This clonotype came up once. V is TRBV19 and J is TRBJ2-1, with a tentative D call TRBD1 (5 bases). This CDR3 has 13 amino acids. Trimming cost V 8 bases and J 8 bases, with 16 bases left between them. The germline V gene has CDR1 LNHDA and CDR2 SQIVND (reference sequence). CDR3 sequence: CASRDLWGDEQFF. The CDR3 bases are TGTGCCAGTCGTGACCTTTGGGGCGATGAGCAGTTCTTC.

In this sample, this clonotype turned up a few times. The rearrangement links TRBV10-3 to TRBJ2-7; 9 nucleotides match TRBD1. This CDR3 is built from 13 residues. Germline CDR1 ENHRY, CDR2 SYGVKD. The V gene end was trimmed by 6 bases and the J gene end by 6 bases; junction bases not matched to a gene: 6. The DNA of the CDR3 is TGTGCCATCAGGGGCAACAGGGGGCCCGAGCAGTACTTC. It yields the protein CAIRGNRGPEQYF.

This chain uses TRBV18 with TRBJ2-3, with D uncertain. The CDR3 consists of 12 residues. The germline V and J ends were trimmed by 1 base and 6 bases, with 5 bases remaining between them. The germline gives CDR1 KGHSH, CDR2 LQKENI. DNA of the CDR3: TGTGCCAGCTCACCACTAGGGGATACGCAGTATTTT. Protein product: CASSPLGDTQYF.

This clonotype was recorded only once. Since a much larger clone is just one base distant, this may be a read error. CDR3: CASSVGTGVYQPQYF. Here the CDR3 DNA reads TGTGCCAGCAGTGTTGGGACAGGGGTTTATCAGCCCCAGTATTTT. This rearrangement joins TRBV2 to TRBJ1-5, with TRBD1 matching 10 bases. With the DNA end fitting TRBJ2-3 better, the J assignment may be wrong. Germline-derived CDR1 and CDR2 are SNHLY and FYNNEI. The CDR3 totals 15 residues.

This clonotype was seen a handful of times. The V gene is TRBV2, the J gene TRBJ2-3; the match to TRBD2 covers 12 bases. From germline, CDR1 is SNHLY and CDR2 FYNNEI. This CDR3 is built from 15 residues. Trimming cost V 8 bases and J 2 bases; bases outside gene matches: 5. This CDR3 reads CASEGLAGNTDTQYF. The DNA for the CDR3 is TGTGCCAGCGAGGGACTAGCGGGTAACACAGATACGCAGTATTTT. The entire variable domain, with the rest obtained from reference TRBV2 and TRBJ2-3, is as follows: EPEVTQTPSHQVTQMGQEVILRCVPISNHLYFYWYRQILGQKVEFLVSFYNNEISEKSEIFDDQFSVERPDGSNFTLKIRSTKLEDSAMYFCASEGLAGNTDTQYFGPGTRLTVL.

The chain uses TRBV27 and TRBJ2-3, with D possibly being TRBD2 (6 bases). The CDR3 spans 16 residues. The germline V gene has CDR1 MNHEY and CDR2 SMNVEV (reference sequence). V shed 4 bases and J shed 4 bases, with 18 bases lying between them. CDR3 DNA sequence: TGTGCCAGCAGTTCCCGTCCGGGGAGGCTGGCAGATACGCAGTATTTT. Protein product: CASSSRPGRLADTQYF.

About this clonotype: Germline is not matched at one junction end, which may reflect a read error. The V call is TRBV4-3, the J call TRBJ2-3; weak D call: TRBD1 (6 bases). The CDR3 is 15 residues long. CDR1 LGHNA and CDR2 YSLEER come from the germline V gene. The DNA of the CDR3 is TGCGCCAGCAGCCAAGCCGACAGGAGCACAGATTCGCAGTATTTT. It yields the protein CASSQADRSTDSQYF.

This clonotype was seen repeatedly, ten times or more. The chain is built from TRBV5-5 and TRBJ2-7; D uncertain. V was shortened by 1 base and J by 2 bases, with 7 bases between the two germline ends. The CDR3 contains 13 residues. CDR1 is SGHKS, CDR2 YYEKEE, per germline (reference sequence). CDR3 residues: CASSLHTTYEQYF. The CDR3 DNA follows: TGTGCCAGCAGCTTGCACACCACCTACGAGCAGTACTTC.

To note about this clonotype: This could be a read error, since a much larger clone is one nucleotide away. V usage is TRBV29-1 and J usage is TRBJ2-5; D perhaps matches TRBD1 (7 bases). This CDR3 comprises 14 residues. Germline V gives CDR1 SQVTM, CDR2 ANQGSEA. Trimming pared 6 bases from V and 9 bases from J, leaving 23 bases between. DNA of the CDR3: TGCAGCGTCCCCCGGACAGGACCGGGGGAGCCCCAGTACTTC. Its translation: CSVPRTGPGEPQYF.

In its sample, this clonotype was seen a few times. The V gene is TRBV3-1, the J gene TRBJ2-3; 7 bases map to TRBD2. This CDR3 region has 16 residues. The germline V gene has CDR1 LGHDT and CDR2 YNNKEL (reference sequence). V lost 0 bases and J lost 6; bases outside the gene matches: 9. The CDR3 is CASSQDFGGSSDTQYF. Here the CDR3 DNA reads TGTGCCAGCAGCCAAGATTTTGGCGGGAGTTCGGATACGCAGTATTTT.

This clonotype has more than one count but fewer than ten. The chain uses TRBV7-9 and TRBJ2-1; 8 bases are shared with TRBD2. The CDR3 consists of 13 residues. J gave up 6 bases and V 5 bases, and 3 bases lay outside the gene matches. The germline CDR1 and CDR2 sequences are SEHNR and FQNEAQ (reference sequence). As DNA, the CDR3 is TGTGCCAGCAGCCCAGGGACTAGCAATGAGCAGTTCTTC. Residues: CASSPGTSNEQFF.

V usage is TRBV25-1 and J usage is TRBJ2-2; D is perhaps TRBD1 (6 bases). The V gene's germline CDR1 is MGHDK and CDR2 SYGVNS. V was trimmed by 8 bases and J by 4 bases, leaving 14 bases between them. The CDR3 runs 14 residues. Here the CDR3 DNA reads TGTGCCAGCTCCCAAGGGGGTTGCACCGGGGAGCTGTTTTTT. Its translation is CASSQGGCTGELFF.

The chain joins TRBV20-1 to TRBJ2-2, with D possibly TRBD2 on 6 matching bases. CDR3 length equals 15 residues. The V and J ends lost 5 bases and 0 bases respectively, with 13 bases between them. Germline V gene data show CDR1 as DFQATT and CDR2 as SNEGSKA (reference sequence). The CDR3 loop reads CSAPTGTANTGELFF. CDR3 DNA sequence: TGCAGTGCTCCTACCGGGACTGCGAACACCGGGGAGCTGTTTTTT.

There are a few counts of this clonotype. This sequence joins TRBV6-5 and TRBJ1-4; 10 bases map to TRBD1. Germline CDR1 MNHEY, CDR2 SVGAGI. V dropped 6 bases and J dropped 8; count of bases not matched to a gene: 6. CDR3 length equals 14 residues. The DNA of the CDR3 is TGTGCCAGCAGAGACGGGACAGGGGAAGAAAAACTGTTTTTT. Translated: CASRDGTGEEKLFF.

A note on this clonotype: The junction differs from germline at one of its ends, possibly a read error. The chain has TRBV2 and TRBJ2-1; no firm D call. Germline CDR1 is SNHLY and CDR2 is FYNNEI. This CDR3 has 16 amino acids. The CDR3: CVSSPKEGPSYNEQFF. The CDR3 DNA reads TGTGTCAGCAGTCCTAAGGAAGGGCCCTCCTACAATGAGCAGTTCTTC.

This chain uses TRBV27 with TRBJ1-5, with D unresolved. This CDR3 has 14 residues. The germline gives CDR1 MNHEY, CDR2 SMNVEV (reference sequence). The ends were cut back, 2 bases at V and 6 bases at J, with 11 bases in the middle. CDR3 protein: CASSLHPTCQPQHF. The DNA of the CDR3 is TGTGCCAGCAGTTTACATCCTACCTGTCAGCCCCAGCATTTT.